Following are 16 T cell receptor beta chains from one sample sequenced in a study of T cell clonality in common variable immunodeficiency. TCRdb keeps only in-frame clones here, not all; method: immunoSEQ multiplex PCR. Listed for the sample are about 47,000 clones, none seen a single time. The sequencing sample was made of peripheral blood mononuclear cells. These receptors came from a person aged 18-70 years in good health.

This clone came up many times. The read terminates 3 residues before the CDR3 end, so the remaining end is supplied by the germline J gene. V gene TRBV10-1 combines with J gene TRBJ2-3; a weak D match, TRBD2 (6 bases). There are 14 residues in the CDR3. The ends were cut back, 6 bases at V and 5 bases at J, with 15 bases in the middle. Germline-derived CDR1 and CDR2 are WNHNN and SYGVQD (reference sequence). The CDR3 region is CASSDGGNKDTQYF. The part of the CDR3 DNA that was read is TGCGCCAGCAGCGACGGGGGAAATAAAGATACG.

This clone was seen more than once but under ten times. The part of the CDR3 DNA that was read is TGTGCCAGTAGGGGCAGAGGGGTGTACGAC. Translation: CASRGRGVYD. The whole CDR3 region reads CASRGRGVYDYTF. The chain uses TRBV19 and TRBJ1-2; D is possibly TRBD1 (5 bases). Sequencing ends 3 residues short of the CDR3 end; the germline J gene provides the rest. Germline V gene sequence: CDR1 LNHDA, CDR2 SQIVND (reference sequence). CDR3 length: 13 amino acids.

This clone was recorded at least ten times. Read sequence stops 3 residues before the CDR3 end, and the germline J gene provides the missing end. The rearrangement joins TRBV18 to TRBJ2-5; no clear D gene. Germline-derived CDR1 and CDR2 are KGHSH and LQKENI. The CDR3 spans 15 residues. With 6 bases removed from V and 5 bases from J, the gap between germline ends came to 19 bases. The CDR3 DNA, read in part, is TGTGCCAGCTCCCCGCTTCTTGTCCAGGTGGAGACC. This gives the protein CASSPLLVQVET. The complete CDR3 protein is CASSPLLVQVETQYF.

This chain's CDR3 is CASSPLSGEQETQYF. The sequenced part of the CDR3 DNA is TGCGCCAGCAGTCCTCTTAGCGGGGAGCAAGAGACC. The rearrangement links TRBV10-2 to TRBJ2-5, with 8 bases that match TRBD2. The CDR3 goes on 3 residues after the read ends, and that part is filled in from the germline J gene. The CDR3 is 15 residues long. V lost 5 bases to trimming and J lost 2 bases; unmatched junction nucleotides: 7. Germline V CDR1 and CDR2: WSHSY, SAAADI.

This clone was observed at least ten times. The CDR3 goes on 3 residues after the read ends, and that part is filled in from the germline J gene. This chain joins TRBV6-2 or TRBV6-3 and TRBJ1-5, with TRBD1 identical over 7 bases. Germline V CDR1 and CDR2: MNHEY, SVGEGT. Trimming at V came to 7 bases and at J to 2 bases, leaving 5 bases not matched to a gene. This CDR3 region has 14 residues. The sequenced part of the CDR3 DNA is TGTGCCAGCAAGGGGGCCGGGGGCAATCAGCCC. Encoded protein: CASKGAGGNQP. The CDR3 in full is CASKGAGGNQPQHF.

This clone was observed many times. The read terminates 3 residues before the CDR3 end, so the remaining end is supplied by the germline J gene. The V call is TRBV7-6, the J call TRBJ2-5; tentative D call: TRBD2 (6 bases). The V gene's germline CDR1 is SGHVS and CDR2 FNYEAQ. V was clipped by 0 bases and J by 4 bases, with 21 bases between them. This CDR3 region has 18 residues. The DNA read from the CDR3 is TGTGCCAGCAGCTTAGCGCAAGTTATGTCGGGGGTAGGAGAGACC. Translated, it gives CASSLAQVMSGVGET. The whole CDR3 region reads CASSLAQVMSGVGETQYF.

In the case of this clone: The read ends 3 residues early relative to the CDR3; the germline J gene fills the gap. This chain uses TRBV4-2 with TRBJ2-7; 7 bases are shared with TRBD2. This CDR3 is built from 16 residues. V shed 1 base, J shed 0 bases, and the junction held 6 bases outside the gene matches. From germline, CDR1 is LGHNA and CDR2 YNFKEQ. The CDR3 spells CASSQVASGASYEQYF. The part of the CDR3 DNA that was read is TGTGCCAGCAGCCAAGTCGCGAGCGGGGCCTCCTACGAG.

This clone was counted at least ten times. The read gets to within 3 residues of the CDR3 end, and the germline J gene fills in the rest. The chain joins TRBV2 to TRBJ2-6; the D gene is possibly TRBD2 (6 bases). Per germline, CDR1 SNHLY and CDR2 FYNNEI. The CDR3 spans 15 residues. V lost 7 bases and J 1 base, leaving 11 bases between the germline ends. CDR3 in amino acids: CASTGLLSGANVLTF. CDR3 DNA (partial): TGTGCCAGCACGGGACTCCTATCTGGGGCCAACGTC.

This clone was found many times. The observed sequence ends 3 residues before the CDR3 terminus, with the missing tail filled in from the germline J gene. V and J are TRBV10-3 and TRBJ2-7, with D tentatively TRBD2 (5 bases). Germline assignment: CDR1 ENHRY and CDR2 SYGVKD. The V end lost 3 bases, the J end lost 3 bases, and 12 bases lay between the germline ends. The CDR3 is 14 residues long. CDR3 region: CAISEGPGNYEQYF. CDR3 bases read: TGTGCCATCAGTGAAGGTCCGGGGAACTACGAG.

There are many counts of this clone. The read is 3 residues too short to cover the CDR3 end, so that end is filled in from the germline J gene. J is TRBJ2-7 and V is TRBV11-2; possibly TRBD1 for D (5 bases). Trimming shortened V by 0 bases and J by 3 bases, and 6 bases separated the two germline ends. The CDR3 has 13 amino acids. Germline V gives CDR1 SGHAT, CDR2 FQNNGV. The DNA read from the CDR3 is TGTGCCAGCAGCTTAGATAGGGGCTACGAG. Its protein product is CASSLDRGYE. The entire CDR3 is CASSLDRGYEQYF.

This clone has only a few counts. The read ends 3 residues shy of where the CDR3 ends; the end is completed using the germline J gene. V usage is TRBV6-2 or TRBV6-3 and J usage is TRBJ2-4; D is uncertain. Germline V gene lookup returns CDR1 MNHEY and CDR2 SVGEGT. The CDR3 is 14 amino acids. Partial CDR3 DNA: TGTGCCAGCCAACCCTTGACTTTTAACTATGGT. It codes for CASQPLTFNYG. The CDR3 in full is CASQPLTFNYGQYF.

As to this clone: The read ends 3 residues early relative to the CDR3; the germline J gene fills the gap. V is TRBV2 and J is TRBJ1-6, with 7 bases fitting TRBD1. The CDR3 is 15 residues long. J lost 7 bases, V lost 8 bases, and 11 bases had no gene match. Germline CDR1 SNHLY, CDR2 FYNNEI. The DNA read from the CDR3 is TGTGCCAGCCGTTCAACAGGGGTAGGGAATTCACCC. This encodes CASRSTGVGNSP. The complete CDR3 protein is CASRSTGVGNSPLHF.

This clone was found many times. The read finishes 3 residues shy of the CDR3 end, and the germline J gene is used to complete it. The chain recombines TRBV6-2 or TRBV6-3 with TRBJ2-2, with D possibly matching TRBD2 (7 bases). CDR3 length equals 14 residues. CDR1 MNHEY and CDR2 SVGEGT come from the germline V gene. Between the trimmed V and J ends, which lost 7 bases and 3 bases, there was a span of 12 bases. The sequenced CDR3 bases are TGTGCCAGCACTAGGGGGGGGGACACCGGGGAG. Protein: CASTRGGDTGE. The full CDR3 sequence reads CASTRGGDTGELFF.

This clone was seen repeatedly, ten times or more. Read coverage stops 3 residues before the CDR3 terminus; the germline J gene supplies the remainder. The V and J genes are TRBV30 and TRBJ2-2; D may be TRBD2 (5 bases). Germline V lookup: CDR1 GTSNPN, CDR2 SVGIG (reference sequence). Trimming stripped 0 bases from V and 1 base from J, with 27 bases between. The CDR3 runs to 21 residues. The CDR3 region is CAWSVLFIDYHERKNTGELFF. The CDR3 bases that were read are TGTGCCTGGAGTGTACTTTTTATTGACTATCACGAGCGGAAGAACACCGGGGAG.

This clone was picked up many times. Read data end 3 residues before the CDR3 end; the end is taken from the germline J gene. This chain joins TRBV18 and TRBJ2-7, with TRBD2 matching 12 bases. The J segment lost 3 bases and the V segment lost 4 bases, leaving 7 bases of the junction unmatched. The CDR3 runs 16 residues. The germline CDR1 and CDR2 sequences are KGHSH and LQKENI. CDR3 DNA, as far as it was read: TGTGCCAGCTCACTATGGACTAGCGGGGAACTCTACGAG. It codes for CASSLWTSGELYE. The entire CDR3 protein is CASSLWTSGELYEQYF.

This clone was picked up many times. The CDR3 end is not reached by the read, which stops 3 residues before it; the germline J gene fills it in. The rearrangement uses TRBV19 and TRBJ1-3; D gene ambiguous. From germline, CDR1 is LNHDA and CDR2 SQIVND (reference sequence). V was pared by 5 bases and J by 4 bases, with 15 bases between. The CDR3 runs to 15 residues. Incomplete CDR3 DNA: TGTGCCAGTAGTTCCGGCCGCGGTGACGGAAACACC. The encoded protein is CASSSGRGDGNT. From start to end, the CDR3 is CASSSGRGDGNTIYF.